The rows below give T cell receptor beta chains drawn from one sample of a study of shared clonotypes between healthy human individuals. This table comes from immunoSEQ multiplex PCR, and its TCRdb copy is limited to in-frame clones, with some not included. The sample lists approximately 640,000 clones; 72% were seen once. Sequenced input: memory CD4+ T cells sorted from blood. The source is a woman aged 30 to 39 in good health. Both conserved end residues are part of each CDR3. A D gene is named only where the DNA matches it firmly. Clone size is shown for a subset of rows, as once, few, many or a class of expanded clone.

clone size: many
V gene: TRBV11-2
J gene: TRBJ1-6
D gene: TRBD1
CDR3 DNA: TGTGCCAGCACCCTGGAGGGACAGGGGTATTCACCCCTCCACTTT
CDR3 protein: CASTLEGQGYSPLHF

clone size: once
V gene: TRBV2
J gene: TRBJ2-1
D gene: .
CDR3 DNA: TGTGCCAGTACGGTGTTTTCCTACAATGAGCAGTTCTTC
CDR3 protein: CASTVFSYNEQFF

clone size: .
V gene: TRBV5-4
J gene: TRBJ2-7
D gene: TRBD1
CDR3 DNA: TGTGCCAGCAGCCCGACGGCGGACAGGACCTACGAGCAGTACTTC
CDR3 protein: CASSPTADRTYEQYF

clone size: .
V gene: TRBV25-1
J gene: TRBJ2-5
D gene: TRBD2
CDR3 DNA: TGTGCCAGCAGTGAAGGTTCGGGACTAGCGGGAGTGGAGACCCAGTACTTC
CDR3 protein: CASSEGSGLAGVETQYF

clone size: .
V gene: TRBV19
J gene: TRBJ2-7
D gene: TRBD1
CDR3 DNA: TGTGCCAGTAGCCTGACAGGGATCTCCTACGAGCAGTACTTC
CDR3 protein: CASSLTGISYEQYF

clone size: .
V gene: TRBV19
J gene: TRBJ1-5
D gene: .
CDR3 DNA: TGTGCCAGTAGTACCGACAAGAAGGGCAATAGCAATCAGCCCCAGCATTTT
CDR3 protein: CASSTDKKGNSNQPQHF

clone size: .
V gene: TRBV6-5
J gene: TRBJ2-7
D gene: .
CDR3 DNA: TGTGCCATCCGGGACGCCCGATCCTACGAGCAGTACTTC
CDR3 protein: CAIRDARSYEQYF

clone size: .
V gene: TRBV5-1
J gene: TRBJ2-1
D gene: TRBD2
CDR3 DNA: TGCGCCAGCACCTGGACTAGCGGAAACAATGAGCAGTTCTTC
CDR3 protein: CASTWTSGNNEQFF

clone size: .
V gene: TRBV7-7
J gene: TRBJ2-6
D gene: .
CDR3 DNA: TGTGCCAGCAGCGGACGACCACAAAGTCGGGCCAACGTCCTGACTTTC
CDR3 protein: CASSGRPQSRANVLTF

clone size: many
V gene: TRBV5-8
J gene: TRBJ1-2
D gene: TRBD1
CDR3 DNA: TGTGCCAGCAGCTTGGGCCGGGACAGGGACTTTGCGCGGCGGGGCTACACCTTC
CDR3 protein: CASSLGRDRDFARRGYTF

clone size: .
V gene: TRBV7-9
J gene: TRBJ2-1
D gene: .
CDR3 DNA: TGTGCCAGCAGTCAAACTAATGAGCAGTTCTTC
CDR3 protein: CASSQTNEQFF

clone size: once
V gene: TRBV29-1
J gene: TRBJ2-2
D gene: .
CDR3 DNA: TGCAGCGGCTTAGAGCAAGGCGGGGAGCTGTTTTTT
CDR3 protein: CSGLEQGGELFF